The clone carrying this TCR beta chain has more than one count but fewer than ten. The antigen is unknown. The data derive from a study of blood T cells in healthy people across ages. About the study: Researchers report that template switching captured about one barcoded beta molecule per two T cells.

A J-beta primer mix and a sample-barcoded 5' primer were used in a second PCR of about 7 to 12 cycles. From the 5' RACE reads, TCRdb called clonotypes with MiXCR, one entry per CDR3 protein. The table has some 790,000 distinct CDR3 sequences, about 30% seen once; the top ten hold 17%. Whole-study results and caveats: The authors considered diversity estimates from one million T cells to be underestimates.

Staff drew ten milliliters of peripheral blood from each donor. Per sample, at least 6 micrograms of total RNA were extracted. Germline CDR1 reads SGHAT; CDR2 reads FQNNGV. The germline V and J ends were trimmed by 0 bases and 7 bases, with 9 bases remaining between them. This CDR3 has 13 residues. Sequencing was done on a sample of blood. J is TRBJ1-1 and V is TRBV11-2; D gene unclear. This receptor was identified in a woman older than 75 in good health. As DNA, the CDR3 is TGTGCCAGCAGCTTAGATCTCGTGGGTGAAGCTTTCTTT. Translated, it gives CASSLDLVGEAFF.